Each of the 30 T cell receptor beta chains below was sequenced from the same sample in a study of identical twins. Each CDR3 protein is one row after TCRdb ran MiXCR on the 5' RACE reads. The data contain around 1.7 million distinct CDR3 sequences, about 30% of them seen just once; the ten biggest clones take up over 0.25%. The sample consisted of cord blood. These receptors were obtained from a newborn girl in good health.

The chain joins TRBV27 to TRBJ2-7; 8 nucleotides align to TRBD1. V gave up 5 bases and J gave up 3 bases; unmatched junction bases: 9. The CDR3 consists of 15 residues. Germline CDR1 reads MNHEY; CDR2 reads SMNVEV (reference sequence). The CDR3 reads CASSPTRRGHYEQYF. Written as DNA, the CDR3 is TGTGCCAGCAGTCCAACCCGCAGGGGGCACTACGAGCAGTACTTC.

This rearrangement joins TRBV2 to TRBJ1-4; TRBD1 matches 11 bases. Germline V gene sequence: CDR1 SNHLY, CDR2 FYNNEI. The ends lost 5 bases at V and 10 bases at J; junction bases unmatched: 6. This CDR3 comprises 14 residues. Written as DNA, the CDR3 is TGTGCCAGCAGTCGGACAGGGGGCGAGGGAAAACTGTTTTTT. This gives the protein CASSRTGGEGKLFF.

This clonotype was seen only a few times. This sequence joins TRBV20-1 and TRBJ1-2; weak D call: TRBD1 (6 bases). The V end was cut by 2 bases, the J end by 6 bases, with 13 bases between. Germline CDR1 is DFQATT and CDR2 is SNEGSKA (reference sequence). The CDR3 consists of 13 residues. The CDR3, as DNA: TGCAGTGCTAGATCCTGGGGGGCGGATGGCTACACCTTC. Its translation: CSARSWGADGYTF.

The table lists this clonotype with a few counts. V and J are TRBV12-3 or TRBV12-4 and TRBJ2-1, with 11 bases fitting TRBD2. V gave up 6 bases and J gave up 2 bases; unmatched junction bases: 9. The length of the CDR3 is 17 residues. The CDR3 coding sequence is TGTGCCAGCAGCCCGACTAGCGGGAAGTTCACCTACAATGAGCAGTTCTTC. Amino acid sequence: CASSPTSGKFTYNEQFF.

The table lists this clonotype with a few counts. The chain combines TRBV4-1 with TRBJ1-2; TRBD1 might be the D (5 bases). Germline values: CDR1 MGHRA, CDR2 YSYEKL. The CDR3 has 16 residues. The V end lost 0 bases, the J end lost 8 bases, and 19 bases lay between the germline ends. This CDR3 reads CASSQDERGPMNGYTF. In DNA form, the CDR3 reads TGCGCCAGCAGCCAAGATGAGCGGGGCCCGATGAACGGCTACACCTTC.

The CDR3 loop is CATSDLRLAGVSSYEQYF. CDR3 in DNA: TGTGCCACCAGTGATTTGAGGCTAGCGGGAGTCAGCTCCTACGAGCAGTACTTC. V and J are TRBV24-1 and TRBJ2-7, with 10 bases aligning to TRBD2. The junction had 7 bases not matched to a gene; V was cut back by 0 bases and J by 0 bases. Looked up from germline, CDR1 is KGHDR and CDR2 is SFDVKD. The CDR3 spans 18 residues.

J is TRBJ1-6 and V is TRBV24-1; 9 bases line up with TRBD1. There are 15 residues in the CDR3. Germline lookup yields CDR1 KGHDR and CDR2 SFDVKD. With V trimmed by 0 bases and J by 7 bases, 0 bases remained unmatched. CDR3 loop: CATSDLGQGNSPLHF. As DNA, the CDR3 is TGTGCCACCAGTGATTTGGGACAGGGGAATTCACCCCTCCACTTT.

This clonotype showed up just once. The rearrangement joins TRBV3-1 to TRBJ2-5; TRBD2 might be the D (5 bases). There are 16 residues in the CDR3. From germline, CDR1 is LGHDT and CDR2 YNNKEL (reference sequence). V lost 1 base and J lost 11, with 23 bases in between. The CDR3 is CASSQVRRAVFNEQYF. The CDR3 DNA sequence: TGTGCCAGCAGCCAAGTTCGGCGGGCGGTGTTCAATGAGCAGTACTTC.

This clonotype has just a few counts. The chain joins TRBV11-2 to TRBJ2-5, with D tentatively TRBD2 (6 bases). Deletions cut 5 bases from V and 11 bases from J, with 27 bases between. The CDR3 length is 16 residues. The germline V gene has CDR1 SGHAT and CDR2 FQNNGV. DNA of the CDR3: TGTGCCAGCAGCGTTAGCGGTTTCGCCGGGAACAATGAGCAGTACTTC. Translating gives CASSVSGFAGNNEQYF.

This chain connects TRBV28 to TRBJ1-2, with D maybe TRBD1 (5 bases). Germline lookup yields CDR1 MDHEN and CDR2 SYDVKM. Trimming shortened V by 2 bases and J by 4 bases, and 20 bases separated the two germline ends. This CDR3 is built from 17 residues. The CDR3 here is CASSLALQGLFVYGYTF. In nucleotides, the CDR3 is TGTGCCAGCAGTTTAGCCCTTCAGGGTTTGTTCGTCTATGGCTACACCTTC.

The gene calls are TRBV11-2 and TRBJ2-3; 8 bases fit TRBD2. Trimming cost V 1 base and J 2 bases; bases outside gene matches: 14. CDR1 is SGHAT, CDR2 FQNNGV, per germline. The length of the CDR3 is 19 residues. DNA for the CDR3: TGTGCCAGCAGCTTAGCCCCACCCAGGACTAGCCCTTCCACAGATACGCAGTATTTT. Translation: CASSLAPPRTSPSTDTQYF.

The gene calls are TRBV5-1 and TRBJ1-2, with 7 bases identical to TRBD1. CDR1 and CDR2 (germline): SGHRS, YFSETQ. The CDR3 is 15 amino acids. Germline trimming cut 3 bases from V and 0 bases from J; bases unmatched to any gene: 5. CDR3 sequence reads: CASSSGQIPNYGYTF. For the CDR3, the DNA is TGCGCCAGCAGCTCGGGACAGATCCCTAACTATGGCTACACCTTC.

V usage is TRBV12-5 and J usage is TRBJ2-5; D is perhaps TRBD2 (5 bases). The germline V and J ends were trimmed by 2 bases and 7 bases, with 17 bases remaining between them. The CDR3 sequence is 15 residues long. Germline V gene sequence: CDR1 LGHNT, CDR2 FRNRAP. Here the CDR3 DNA reads TGTGCTAGTGGTTTGCTAACCCCCATTGGAGGGACCCAGTACTTC. It is translated as CASGLLTPIGGTQYF.

This clonotype was counted at least ten times. In DNA form, the CDR3 reads TGTGCCACCAGTGATCCCGGGACTAGCGGGAATGAGCAGTTCTTC. This encodes CATSDPGTSGNEQFF. This rearrangement joins TRBV24-1 to TRBJ2-1; 12 nucleotides line up with TRBD2. CDR1 is KGHDR, CDR2 SFDVKD, per germline. This CDR3 comprises 15 residues. V was clipped by 3 bases and J by 7 bases; unmatched bases: 3.

The chain couples TRBV19 to TRBJ2-3; 7 bases fit TRBD1. Trimming at V came to 1 base and at J to 2 bases, leaving 9 bases not matched to a gene. In germline, CDR1 is LNHDA, CDR2 SQIVND (reference sequence). This CDR3 has 17 amino acids. Written as DNA, the CDR3 is TGTGCCAGTAGTATAGGCCACAGGGGCCGCGACACAGATACGCAGTATTTT. Its translation: CASSIGHRGRDTDTQYF.

This clonotype was counted only a few times. In DNA form, the CDR3 reads TGTGCCAGCACCCCGGGACTAGGGGAACCCACAGATACGCAGTATTTT. Amino acids: CASTPGLGEPTDTQYF. J is TRBJ2-3 and V is TRBV5-6; 8 bases line up with TRBD2. Germline values: CDR1 SGHDT, CDR2 YYEEEE. The ends lost 6 bases at V and 2 bases at J; junction bases unmatched: 11. This CDR3 is 16 amino acids long.

This chain connects TRBV5-6 to TRBJ2-1, with 8 positions matching TRBD2. The CDR3 extends over 14 amino acids. In germline, CDR1 is SGHDT, CDR2 YYEEEE. The V gene end was trimmed by 1 base and the J gene end by 5 bases; junction bases not matched to a gene: 2. The CDR3 DNA follows: TGTGCCAGCAGCTTGAACGGGGGGGACAATGAGCAGTTCTTC. It encodes CASSLNGGDNEQFF.

Points on this clonotype: One end of the junction fails to match germline, which may point to a read error. The DNA for the CDR3 is TGTGCCAGCACCCTAAGTATCGGGGAAAAACTGTTTTTT. Protein sequence: CASTLSIGEKLFF. The chain couples TRBV4-1 to TRBJ1-4, with D uncertain. The CDR3 runs 13 residues. Germline values: CDR1 MGHRA, CDR2 YSYEKL.

Of note for this clonotype: The germline gene is not matched at one end of the junction; a read error may be the cause. The rearrangement joins TRBV12-3 or TRBV12-4 to TRBJ1-2; perhaps TRBD1 as D (5 bases). The CDR3 runs to 13 residues. CDR3 DNA sequence: TGTGCCAGAAGTTTTCTGGGGGGCTATGGCTACACCTTC. Translation gives CARSFLGGYGYTF.

The chain is built from TRBV5-1 and TRBJ2-4; 12 positions agree with TRBD2. V was clipped by 1 base and J by 0 bases; unmatched bases: 8. This CDR3 comprises 19 residues. CDR1 SGHRS and CDR2 YFSETQ come from the germline V gene. The chain's CDR3 is CASSLTSGGLTVAKNIQYF. The DNA for the CDR3 is TGCGCCAGCAGCTTGACTAGCGGGGGGCTCACCGTAGCCAAAAACATTCAGTACTTC.

This chain joins TRBV21-1 and TRBJ1-2; the table's D call, TRBD1, was not checked against the DNA. TRBV21-1 counts as a pseudogene. This CDR3 is built from 17 residues. CDR3 bases: TGTGCCAGCAGCAACCGGGGCGCCCAAACCACCGATAATGGCTACACCTTC. Amino acids: CASSNRGAQTTDNGYTF.

This chain joins TRBV20-1 and TRBJ2-5; no reliable D call. The end of the DNA is better explained by TRBJ2-7, so the J call may be wrong. The CDR3 is 13 residues long. The germline gives CDR1 DFQATT, CDR2 SNEGSKA (reference sequence). In nucleotides, the CDR3 is TGCAGTGCTAGAAGATGGGGTGGAAACGAGCAGTACTTC. Its protein is CSARRWGGNEQYF.

The genes are TRBV20-1 and TRBJ1-2; 9 bases align to TRBD1. Per germline, CDR1 DFQATT and CDR2 SNEGSKA (reference sequence). V shed 3 bases, J shed 6 bases, and the junction held 8 bases outside the gene matches. CDR3 size: 14 residues. The CDR3 nucleotides read TGCAGTGCTAGTAAAGGGACAGGGATCGATGGCTACACCTTC. It is translated as CSASKGTGIDGYTF.

V gene TRBV12-3 or TRBV12-4 combines with J gene TRBJ1-5; 7 bases are shared with TRBD1. CDR3 size: 15 residues. The V gene end was trimmed by 7 bases and the J gene end by 4 bases; junction bases not matched to a gene: 10. CDR3 region: CASTSGQIRNQPQHF. The CDR3 region has the DNA TGTGCCAGCACCTCGGGACAGATAAGGAATCAGCCCCAGCATTTT.

This clonotype was picked up many times. The chain uses TRBV10-3 and TRBJ2-7; 10 bases fit TRBD1. After removal of 6 bases from V and 2 bases from J, the junction contained 7 bases not matched to a gene. This CDR3 is 15 amino acids long. The germline CDR1 and CDR2 sequences are ENHRY and SYGVKD. The CDR3 bases are TGTGCCATCAGCCCGATGGGACAGGGGACCTACGAGCAGTACTTC. Encoded protein: CAISPMGQGTYEQYF.

This chain links TRBV10-3 with TRBJ2-1; TRBD2 might be the D (5 bases). The CDR3 covers 14 residues. The V gene's germline CDR1 is ENHRY and CDR2 SYGVKD. Deletions cut 3 bases from V and 6 bases from J, with 12 bases between. The CDR3 spells CAISDSGSGNEQFF. The CDR3 DNA reads as TGTGCCATCAGTGATTCGGGATCAGGCAATGAGCAGTTCTTC.

This clonotype occurred a few times. The chain links TRBV27 to TRBJ2-3; weak D call: TRBD1 (5 bases). Germline CDR1 is MNHEY and CDR2 is SMNVEV (reference sequence). V lost 2 bases and J 2 bases, leaving 20 bases between the germline ends. The CDR3 has 18 residues. The CDR3: CASSLQGRTSHPTDTQYF. CDR3 bases: TGTGCCAGCAGTTTACAGGGTCGGACATCTCACCCCACAGATACGCAGTATTTT.

In its sample, this clonotype was seen many times. The chain carries TRBV14 and TRBJ2-3; D not resolved. V shed 4 bases and J shed 2 bases, with 7 bases lying between them. The CDR3 extends over 13 amino acids. Germline assignment: CDR1 SGHDN and CDR2 FVKESK. CDR3 coding DNA: TGTGCCAGCAGCCGGGGTAACACAGATACGCAGTATTTT. As protein: CASSRGNTDTQYF. Full variable domain (rest looked up from reference TRBV14 and TRBJ2-3): EAGVTQFPSHSVIEKGQTVTLRCDPISGHDNLYWYRRVMGKEIKFLLHFVKESKQDESGMPNNRFLAERTGGTYSTLKVQPAELEDSGVYFCASSRGNTDTQYFGPGTRLTVL.

This clonotype was found once. This chain joins TRBV28 and TRBJ1-2, with D perhaps TRBD1 (5 bases). This CDR3 region has 16 residues. In germline, CDR1 is MDHEN, CDR2 SYDVKM. Trimming removed 3 bases at V and 4 bases at J, with 18 bases between. CDR3 sequence: CASSLVLGGESYGYTF. Here the CDR3 DNA reads TGTGCCAGCAGTTTGGTATTGGGGGGAGAGTCCTATGGCTACACCTTC.

The CDR3 here is CASSLHSQNTEAFF. In nucleotides, the CDR3 is TGTGCCAGCAGTTTGCACAGCCAAAACACTGAAGCTTTCTTT. The chain has TRBV28 and TRBJ1-1; unclear D gene. This CDR3 has 14 amino acids. The V gene's germline CDR1 is MDHEN and CDR2 SYDVKM. V was cut by 3 bases and J by 2 bases, with 10 bases left in between.